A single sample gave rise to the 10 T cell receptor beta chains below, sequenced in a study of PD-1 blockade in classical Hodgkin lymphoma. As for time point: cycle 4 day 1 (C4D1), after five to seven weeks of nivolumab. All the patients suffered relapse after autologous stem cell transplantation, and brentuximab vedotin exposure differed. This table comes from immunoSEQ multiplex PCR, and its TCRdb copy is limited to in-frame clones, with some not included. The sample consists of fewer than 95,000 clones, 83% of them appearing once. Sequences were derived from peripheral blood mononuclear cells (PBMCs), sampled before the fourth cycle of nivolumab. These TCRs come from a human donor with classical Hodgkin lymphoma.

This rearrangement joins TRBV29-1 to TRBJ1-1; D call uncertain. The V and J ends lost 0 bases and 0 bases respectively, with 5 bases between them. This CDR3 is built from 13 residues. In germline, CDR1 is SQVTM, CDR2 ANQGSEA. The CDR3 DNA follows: TGCAGCGTTGAAGATCAGGTGAACACTGAAGCTTTCTTT. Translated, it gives CSVEDQVNTEAFF.

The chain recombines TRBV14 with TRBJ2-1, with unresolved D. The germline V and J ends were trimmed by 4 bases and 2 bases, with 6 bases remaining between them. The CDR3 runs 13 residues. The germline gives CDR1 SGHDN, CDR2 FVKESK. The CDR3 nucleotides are TGTGCCAGCAGCCTCGTCGCCTACAATGAGCAGTTCTTC. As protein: CASSLVAYNEQFF. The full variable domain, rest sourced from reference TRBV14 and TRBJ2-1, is EAGVTQFPSHSVIEKGQTVTLRCDPISGHDNLYWYRRVMGKEIKFLLHFVKESKQDESGMPNNRFLAERTGGTYSTLKVQPAELEDSGVYFCASSLVAYNEQFFGPGTRLTVL.

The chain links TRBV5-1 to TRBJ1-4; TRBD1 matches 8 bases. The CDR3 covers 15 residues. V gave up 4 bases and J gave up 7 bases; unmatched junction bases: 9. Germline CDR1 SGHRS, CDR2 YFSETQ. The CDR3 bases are TGCGCCAGCAGCGATCAGGGGGCAGAGGGTGAAAAACTGTTTTTT. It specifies CASSDQGAEGEKLFF.

In DNA, the CDR3 is TGTGCCAGCAGCGAACTAGCGGCGTACTCCTACGAGCAGTACTTC. It is translated as CASSELAAYSYEQYF. This chain connects TRBV7-8 to TRBJ2-7, with TRBD2 matching over 8 bases. The CDR3 loop spans 15 amino acids. V shed 5 bases and J 0 bases; nucleotides not matched to a gene: 6. From germline, CDR1 is SGHVS and CDR2 FQNEAQ.

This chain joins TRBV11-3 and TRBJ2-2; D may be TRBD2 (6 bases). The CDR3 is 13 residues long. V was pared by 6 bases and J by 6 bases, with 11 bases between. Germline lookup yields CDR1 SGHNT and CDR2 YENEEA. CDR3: CASSPGLSGELFF. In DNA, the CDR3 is TGTGCCAGCAGTCCCGGACTATCCGGGGAGCTGTTTTTT.

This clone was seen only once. Here the CDR3 reads CASSPLPLAGAAGTDTQYF. In nucleotides, the CDR3 is TGTGCCAGCTCACCACTTCCACTAGCGGGAGCGGCGGGCACAGATACGCAGTATTTT. The chain is built from TRBV18 and TRBJ2-3, with 11 bases matching TRBD2. This CDR3 contains 19 residues. V gave up 1 base and J gave up 1 base; unmatched junction bases: 10. Germline V gene data show CDR1 as KGHSH and CDR2 as LQKENI.

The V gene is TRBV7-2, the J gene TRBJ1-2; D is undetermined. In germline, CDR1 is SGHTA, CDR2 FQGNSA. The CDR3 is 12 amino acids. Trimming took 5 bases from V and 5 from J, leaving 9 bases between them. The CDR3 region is CASSQDGYGYTF. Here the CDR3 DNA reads TGTGCCAGCAGCCAGGACGGGTATGGCTACACCTTC. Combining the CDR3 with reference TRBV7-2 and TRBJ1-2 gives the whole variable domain GAGVSQSPSNKVTEKGKDVELRCDPISGHTALYWYRQSLGQGLEFLIYFQGNSAPDKSGLPSDRFSAERTGGSVSTLTIQRTQQEDSAVYLCASSQDGYGYTFGSGTRLTVV.

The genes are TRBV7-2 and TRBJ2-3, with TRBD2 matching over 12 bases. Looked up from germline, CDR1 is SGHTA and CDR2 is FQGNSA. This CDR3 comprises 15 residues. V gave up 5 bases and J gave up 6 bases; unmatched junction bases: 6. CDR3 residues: CASSQNLAGGDTQYF. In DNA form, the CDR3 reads TGTGCCAGCAGCCAGAATCTAGCGGGAGGGGATACGCAGTATTTT.

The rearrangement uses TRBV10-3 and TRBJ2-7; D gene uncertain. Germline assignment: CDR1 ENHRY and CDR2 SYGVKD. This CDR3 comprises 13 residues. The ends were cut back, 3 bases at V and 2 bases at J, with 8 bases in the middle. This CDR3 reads CAISDLMAYEQYF. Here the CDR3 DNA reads TGTGCCATCAGTGATTTGATGGCCTACGAGCAGTACTTC.

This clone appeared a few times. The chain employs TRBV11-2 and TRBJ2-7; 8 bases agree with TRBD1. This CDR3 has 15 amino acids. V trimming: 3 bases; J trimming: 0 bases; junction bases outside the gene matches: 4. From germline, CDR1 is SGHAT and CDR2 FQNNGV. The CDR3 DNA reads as TGTGCCAGCAGCTTTCCCGGGACAGGCTCCTACGAGCAGTACTTC. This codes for CASSFPGTGSYEQYF.